Listed below are T cell receptor beta chains from one sample, sequenced in a study of tumor and adjacent non-tumor tissue in lung cancer. TCRdb called the multiplex PCR reads again in MiXCR, with one record for every CDR3 protein. This sample has some 90,000 distinct CDR3 sequences; 61% occur once, and the top ten carry roughly 15%. The sample consisted of lung tumor tissue. Receptors originate from a man aged 70-80 years with non-small cell lung cancer. CDR3s include the opening cysteine and the closing phenylalanine or tryptophan. Fields, in order: V gene, D gene, J gene, clone size, CDR3 DNA, CDR3 protein. D genes are given only for firm matches. Not every row has a clone size; where given, it reads once, few, many or a size class.

V: TRBV12-3/TRBV12-4; D: NA; J: TRBJ1-1; size: NA; DNA: TGTGCCTGCATGGTTTTGTCTGATGCTTTCTTT; CDR3: CACMVLSDAFF
V: TRBV24-1; D: NA; J: TRBJ1-5; size: few; DNA: TGTGCCACCAGTGCCAGGGCCAACAATCAGCCCCAGCATTTT; CDR3: CATSARANNQPQHF
V: TRBV6-1; D: NA; J: TRBJ2-7; size: NA; DNA: TGTGCCATCGCCGGGTCAGAAGTGGACGAGCAGTACTTC; CDR3: CAIAGSEVDEQYF
V: TRBV12-3/TRBV12-4; D: TRBD1; J: TRBJ2-7; size: NA; DNA: TGTGCCAACAGTCTGGGCAGGGGGAGCTCCTACAAGCAGTACTTC; CDR3: CANSLGRGSSYKQYF
V: TRBV11-2; D: NA; J: TRBJ1-6; size: NA; DNA: TGTGCCAGCAGCGCCGGGAATTCACTCCTCCACTTT; CDR3: CASSAGNSLLHF
V: TRBV28; D: NA; J: TRBJ1-2; size: few; DNA: TGTGCCAGCACTCTAGGAAGCTATGGCTACACCTTC; CDR3: CASTLGSYGYTF
V: TRBV6-5; D: TRBD2; J: TRBJ2-7; size: NA; DNA: TGTGCAAGCAGGCCCCGGACTAGCAGGCTATACGAGCAGTACTTC; CDR3: CASRPRTSRLYEQYF
V: TRBV5-1; D: NA; J: TRBJ2-2; size: NA; DNA: TGCGCCAGCAGCTTACTTAGCGGGAACACCGGGGAGCTGTTTTTT; CDR3: CASSLLSGNTGELFF
V: TRBV12-3/TRBV12-4; D: NA; J: TRBJ2-5; size: many; DNA: TGTGCCAGCAGTTTGCCAGGGCCCCAGTACTTC; CDR3: CASSLPGPQYF
V: TRBV12-3/TRBV12-4; D: TRBD2; J: TRBJ2-3; size: NA; DNA: TGTGCCAGCAGCCCCCCAGGGAGCGGGGTACATACGCAATATTTT; CDR3: CASSPPGSGVHTQYF
V: TRBV11-1; D: NA; J: TRBJ1-5; size: few; DNA: TGTGCCAGCAGCTTACCGGGTAGGGGCACAGATACGCAGCATTTT; CDR3: CASSLPGRGTDTQHF
V: TRBV11-3; D: NA; J: TRBJ2-5; size: NA; DNA: TGTGCCAGCAGTTTACAGGGCCCCCAAGAGACCCAGTGCTTT; CDR3: CASSLQGPQETQCF
V: TRBV11-2; D: NA; J: TRBJ2-6; size: NA; DNA: TGTGCCAGCAGCCCATGGGGCGGGCCCAGGGCCAACGTCCTGACTTTC; CDR3: CASSPWGGPRANVLTF
V: TRBV6-1; D: NA; J: TRBJ1-2; size: many; DNA: TGTGCCAGCAGTGAGGAGGGGACGAGGGCTCATGGCTACACCTTC; CDR3: CASSEEGTRAHGYTF
V: TRBV11-2; D: NA; J: TRBJ2-2; size: few; DNA: TGTACCGGCAGCCCTTGGGGTAAGGGTATGAGCACCGGGGAGCTGTTTTTT; CDR3: CTGSPWGKGMSTGELFF
V: TRBV14; D: NA; J: TRBJ1-4; size: NA; DNA: TGTGCCAGCAGCCATGTGACTTACGGGGATGAAAAACTGTTTTTT; CDR3: CASSHVTYGDEKLFF
V: TRBV6-6; D: TRBD1; J: TRBJ2-5; size: NA; DNA: TGTACCAGCACCGACAGGGATACTCAGTACTTC; CDR3: CTSTDRDTQYF
V: TRBV7-9; D: NA; J: TRBJ2-5; size: many; DNA: TGTGCCAGCAGCTCCCCGTCCGTTGTAGAGACCCAGTACTTC; CDR3: CASSSPSVVETQYF
V: TRBV11-2; D: NA; J: TRBJ2-3; size: medium-sized; DNA: TGTGCCAGCAGCTTAGCTGGGGGCGCGCCAGATACGCAGTATTTT; CDR3: CASSLAGGAPDTQYF
V: TRBV24-1; D: NA; J: TRBJ2-1; size: NA; DNA: TGTGCCACCAGTGTGAAGTACAATGAGCAGTTCTTC; CDR3: CATSVKYNEQFF
V: TRBV11-1; D: NA; J: TRBJ2-7; size: few; DNA: TGTGCCAGCAACCTCCGACAGGAGAGCTCCTACGAGCAGTACTTC; CDR3: CASNLRQESSYEQYF
V: TRBV11-1; D: NA; J: TRBJ2-5; size: NA; DNA: TGTGTCAGCAACTTAGGGAGTCGTCAGACCCAGTACTTC; CDR3: CVSNLGSRQTQYF
V: TRBV29-1; D: NA; J: TRBJ2-5; size: NA; DNA: TGTAGCGTTAGGTCCAGGGGGGCGACCCAGTACTTC; CDR3: CSVRSRGATQYF
V: TRBV11-2; D: NA; J: TRBJ2-7; size: NA; DNA: TGTGCCAGCAGCATAGTTCTCAACTCCTACGAGCAGTACTTC; CDR3: CASSIVLNSYEQYF
V: TRBV6-1; D: NA; J: TRBJ2-1; size: NA; DNA: TGTGCCAGCGGTGAAAACCTGGTGGGGCAGTCATTC; CDR3: CASGENLVGQSF